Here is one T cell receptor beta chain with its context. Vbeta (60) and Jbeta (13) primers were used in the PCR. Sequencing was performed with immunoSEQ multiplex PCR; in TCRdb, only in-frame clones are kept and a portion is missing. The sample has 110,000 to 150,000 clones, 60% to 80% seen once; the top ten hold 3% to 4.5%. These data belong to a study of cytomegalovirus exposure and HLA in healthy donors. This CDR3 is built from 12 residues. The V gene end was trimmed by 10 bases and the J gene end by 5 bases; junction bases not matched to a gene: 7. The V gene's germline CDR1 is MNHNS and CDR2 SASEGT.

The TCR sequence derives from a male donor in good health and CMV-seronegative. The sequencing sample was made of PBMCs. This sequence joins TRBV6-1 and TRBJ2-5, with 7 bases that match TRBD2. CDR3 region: CAIQTSWETQYF. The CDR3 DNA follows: TGTGCCATCCAGACTAGCTGGGAGACCCAGTACTTC.